This T cell receptor beta chain is from a study of T cell repertoires in cytomegalovirus infection. Turning to the study itself: CMV epitopes, recently identified HLA-C-restricted and well-studied HLA-B-restricted, were used. Study results and caveats: It was HLA-C-restricted CMV-specific TCR beta clonotypes that dominated the response ex vivo.

MiXCR, applied by TCRdb to the reads, yields one record per CDR3 protein. The sample records some 800,000 distinct CDR3 sequences, 30% to 35% being singletons. V lost 0 bases, J lost 2 bases, and 8 bases lay in between. The germline CDR1 and CDR2 sequences are SGHRS and YFSETQ. The CDR3 length is 15 residues. Turning to this clonotype: The antigen remains undetermined.

V and J are TRBV5-1 and TRBJ2-2; no reliable D call. The input for sequencing was cultured CD8+ T cells from PBMCs, taken from culture after CMV antigen stimulation. This TCR derives from a human donor in good health (CMV status not recorded). Some clones in this sample may be carry-over from other donors' samples. The CDR3 DNA reads as TGCGCCAGCAGCTTGGTTGCCCCAAACACCGGGGAGCTGTTTTTT. It encodes CASSLVAPNTGELFF.